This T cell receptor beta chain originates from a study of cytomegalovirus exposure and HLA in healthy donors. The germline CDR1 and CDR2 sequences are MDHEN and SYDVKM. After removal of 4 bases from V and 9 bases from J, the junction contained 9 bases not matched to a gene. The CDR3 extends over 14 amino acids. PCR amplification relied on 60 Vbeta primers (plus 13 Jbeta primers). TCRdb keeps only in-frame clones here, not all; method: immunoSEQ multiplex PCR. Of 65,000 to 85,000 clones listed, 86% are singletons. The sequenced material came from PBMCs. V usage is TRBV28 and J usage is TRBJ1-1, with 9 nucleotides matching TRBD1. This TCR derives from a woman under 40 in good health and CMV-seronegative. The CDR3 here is CASSSPQDRGKAFF. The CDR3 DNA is TGTGCCAGCAGTTCCCCTCAGGACAGGGGTAAAGCTTTCTTT. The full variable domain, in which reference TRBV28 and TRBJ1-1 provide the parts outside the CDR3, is DVKVTQSSRYLVKRTGEKVFLECVQDMDHENMFWYRQDPGLGLRLIYFSYDVKMKEKGDIPEGYSVSREKKERFSLILESASTNQTSMYLCASSSPQDRGKAFFGQGTRLTVV.